These 23 T cell receptor beta chains came from one sample sequenced in a study of T cell responses to AZD1222 COVID-19 vaccine. Using immunoSEQ multiplex PCR, the repertoire was profiled, and TCRdb retains in-frame clones only, with some absent. The sample holds about 180,000 clones, around 90% seen once. Sequencing was performed on peripheral blood, taken 28 days after the second AZD1222 dose. Every receptor here comes from an adult who received the AZD1222 COVID-19 vaccine.

This clone was recorded only once. The genes are TRBV6-6 and TRBJ2-7; 7 bases line up with TRBD1. Trimming cost V 4 bases and J 6 bases; bases outside gene matches: 3. Germline values: CDR1 MNHNY, CDR2 SVGAGI (reference sequence). The CDR3 length is 12 residues. The CDR3 DNA sequence: TGTGCCAGCAGTTTCGACAGGGCCGAGCAGTACTTC. It translates to CASSFDRAEQYF.

This chain uses TRBV7-9 with TRBJ1-2, with 10 bases aligning to TRBD1. This CDR3 is built from 15 residues. The germline V gene has CDR1 SEHNR and CDR2 FQNEAQ (reference sequence). Trimming took 1 base from V and 5 from J; bases not matched to a gene: 4. The DNA of the CDR3 is TGTGCCAGCAGCTTAGTTTCGGGACAGGGGTATGGCTACACCTTC. The encoded protein is CASSLVSGQGYGYTF.

The V gene is TRBV19, the J gene TRBJ1-2; the match to TRBD1 covers 7 bases. CDR3 size: 17 residues. Per the germline V gene, CDR1 is LNHDA and CDR2 is SQIVND (reference sequence). With V trimmed by 4 bases and J by 1 base, 12 bases remained unmatched. DNA of the CDR3: TGTGCCAGTAGTAAAAACGCCGGGACAGCGGATAACTATGGCTACACCTTC. The encoded protein is CASSKNAGTADNYGYTF.

This chain joins TRBV19 and TRBJ1-1; D is unresolved. V was trimmed by 4 bases and J by 0 bases, leaving 9 bases between them. Germline lookup yields CDR1 LNHDA and CDR2 SQIVND (reference sequence). The CDR3 totals 14 residues. This CDR3 reads CASSTRYVNTEAFF. CDR3 sequence (DNA): TGTGCCAGTAGTACCCGTTATGTGAACACTGAAGCTTTCTTT.

The chain uses TRBV5-1 and TRBJ2-3; tentatively, D is TRBD2 (5 bases). Trimming took off 6 bases at V and 0 bases at J, with 20 bases between the two ends. In germline, CDR1 is SGHRS, CDR2 YFSETQ. The CDR3 spans 17 residues. CDR3 bases: TGCGCCAGCAATGTCGGGAATTCCGACCTAAGCACAGATACGCAGTATTTT. Protein sequence: CASNVGNSDLSTDTQYF.

The sample holds one count of this clone. The chain joins TRBV28 to TRBJ2-6; TRBD2 matches at 11 bases. The CDR3 contains 18 residues. The V gene end was trimmed by 6 bases and the J gene end by 0 bases; junction bases not matched to a gene: 7. The germline gives CDR1 MDHEN, CDR2 SYDVKM. CDR3 sequence reads: CASSHTSGSHSGANVLTF. The CDR3 nucleotides read TGTGCCAGCAGCCATACTAGCGGGAGTCACTCTGGGGCCAACGTCCTGACTTTC.

The V and J genes are TRBV13 and TRBJ2-2; D is undetermined. Germline CDR1 reads PRHDT; CDR2 reads FYEKMQ (reference sequence). Trimming pared 3 bases from V and 7 bases from J, leaving 6 bases between. The CDR3 length is 12 residues. In DNA form, the CDR3 reads TGTGCCAGCAGCTTTGCGGACGGGGAGCTGTTTTTT. Protein sequence: CASSFADGELFF.

The chain uses TRBV5-1 and TRBJ2-3, with D possibly matching TRBD1 (6 bases). V shed 2 bases and J shed 5 bases, with 15 bases lying between them. The CDR3 is 15 amino acids. The germline V gene has CDR1 SGHRS and CDR2 YFSETQ. CDR3 DNA sequence: TGCGCCAGCAGCTTAACTCCAGGGGACCGAGATACGCAGTATTTT. Translation: CASSLTPGDRDTQYF. Combining the CDR3 with reference TRBV5-1 and TRBJ2-3 gives the whole variable domain KAGVTQTPRYLIKTRGQQVTLSCSPISGHRSVSWYQQTPGQGLQFLFEYFSETQRNKGNFPGRFSGRQFSNSRSEMNVSTLELGDSALYLCASSLTPGDRDTQYFGPGTRLTVL.

The chain's CDR3 is CASSSILSGGGTGELFF. The DNA for the CDR3 is TGTGCCAGCAGCTCTATACTTAGCGGGGGAGGCACCGGGGAGCTGTTTTTT. The chain couples TRBV7-3 to TRBJ2-2; 9 bases agree with TRBD2. V shed 4 bases and J 4 bases; nucleotides not matched to a gene: 10. The germline CDR1 and CDR2 sequences are SGHTA and FQGTGA. This CDR3 is 17 amino acids long.

The chain couples TRBV2 to TRBJ2-3; D gene uncertain. V gave up 11 bases and J gave up 3 bases, with 6 bases separating them. CDR1 is SNHLY, CDR2 FYNNEI, per germline. This CDR3 contains 10 residues. The CDR3 sequence is CAARTDTQYF. The CDR3 nucleotides read TGTGCCGCGCGGACAGATACGCAGTATTTT.

The J gene is TRBJ2-5, the V gene TRBV4-2; no clear D gene. Germline V gives CDR1 LGHNA, CDR2 YNFKEQ. The CDR3 runs to 16 residues. Trimming stripped 3 bases from V and 5 bases from J, with 19 bases between. Here the CDR3 reads CASSQTSLLGAETQYF. CDR3 in DNA: TGTGCCAGCAGCCAGACGTCCCTTTTAGGAGCGGAGACCCAGTACTTC.

This clone was seen a single time. This chain joins TRBV19 and TRBJ1-2; D perhaps matches TRBD1 (6 bases). Trimming removed 5 bases at V and 2 bases at J, with 9 bases between. This CDR3 is built from 13 residues. Germline V gives CDR1 LNHDA, CDR2 SQIVND (reference sequence). The CDR3 DNA sequence: TGTGCCAGTAGTTATACAGGGAACTATGGCTACACCTTC. Protein: CASSYTGNYGYTF.

V and J are TRBV6-5 and TRBJ1-3; unclear D gene. V was trimmed by 2 bases and J by 3 bases, leaving 5 bases between them. CDR3 size: 13 residues. Germline CDR1 MNHEY, CDR2 SVGAGI. The CDR3 protein is CASSYRVGNTIYF. CDR3 bases: TGTGCCAGCAGTTACAGGGTTGGAAACACCATATATTTT.

The chain recombines TRBV3-1 (or the pseudogene TRBV3-2) with TRBJ1-1; the match to TRBD1 covers 7 bases. Germline CDR1 is LGHDT and CDR2 is YNNKEL (reference sequence). The CDR3 runs to 16 residues. V lost 4 bases, J lost 2 bases, and 10 bases stayed unmatched. CDR3 coding DNA: TGTGCCAGCAGCCTACAGGGGCCAGGGGGAAACACTGAAGCTTTCTTT. As protein: CASSLQGPGGNTEAFF.

This clone was observed once. V is TRBV5-6 and J is TRBJ2-1, with TRBD2 as a possible D gene (5 bases). This CDR3 has 13 residues. Germline lookup yields CDR1 SGHDT and CDR2 YYEEEE. The V end lost 2 bases, the J end lost 4 bases, and 7 bases lay between the germline ends. The DNA for the CDR3 is TGTGCCAGCAGCTTTCGGGAATACAATGAGCAGTTCTTC. This translates into CASSFREYNEQFF.

This chain connects TRBV19 to TRBJ1-5, with 8 bases fitting TRBD1. The CDR3 totals 17 residues. Germline values: CDR1 LNHDA, CDR2 SQIVND (reference sequence). After removal of 6 bases from V and 0 bases from J, the junction contained 10 bases not matched to a gene. The CDR3 here is CASRQGDGRYSNQPQHF. CDR3 bases: TGTGCCAGTAGACAGGGGGACGGGAGGTATAGCAATCAGCCCCAGCATTTT.

This clone appeared a few times. This sequence joins TRBV2 and TRBJ2-5; TRBD2 agrees at 9 bases. This CDR3 region has 15 residues. V shed 5 bases, J shed 5 bases, and the junction held 9 bases outside the gene matches. CDR1 and CDR2 (germline): SNHLY, FYNNEI. CDR3 sequence: CASSPPAGGMETQYF. For the CDR3, the DNA is TGTGCCAGCAGTCCGCCCGCGGGGGGGATGGAGACCCAGTACTTC.

The rearrangement links TRBV6-5 to TRBJ1-4; D is possibly TRBD1 (6 bases). Trimming removed 0 bases from V and 5 bases from J, with 13 bases in between. This CDR3 comprises 16 residues. Germline V gives CDR1 MNHEY, CDR2 SVGAGI. CDR3 coding DNA: TGTGCCAGCAGTTACTCATTGTCGGGGGGCAATGAAAAACTGTTTTTT. Amino acids: CASSYSLSGGNEKLFF.

The J gene is TRBJ2-3, the V gene TRBV19; 9 bases align to TRBD2. This CDR3 has 15 residues. J lost 2 bases, V lost 10 bases, and 10 bases had no gene match. Germline CDR1 and CDR2: LNHDA and SQIVND (reference sequence). The CDR3 bases are TGTGCCACCGGGGTAGCGGGAGAGGCCACAGATACGCAGTATTTT. Its translation: CATGVAGEATDTQYF.

This chain uses TRBV5-5 with TRBJ2-6, with D unclear. Germline CDR1 reads SGHKS; CDR2 reads YYEKEE (reference sequence). V was clipped by 4 bases and J by 0 bases, with 8 bases between them. The CDR3 is 15 residues long. CDR3 in amino acids: CASSPNLSGANVLTF. In DNA, the CDR3 is TGTGCCAGCAGCCCTAATCTCTCTGGGGCCAACGTCCTGACTTTC.

This rearrangement joins TRBV18 to TRBJ2-2; possibly TRBD1 for D (6 bases). Germline-derived CDR1 and CDR2 are KGHSH and LQKENI. CDR3 length: 15 amino acids. V was cut by 5 bases and J by 3 bases, with 13 bases left in between. The CDR3 is CASSTGYRDTGELFF. The DNA of the CDR3 is TGTGCCAGCTCAACGGGATACAGGGACACCGGGGAGCTGTTTTTT.

The gene calls are TRBV5-1 and TRBJ1-2; D gene unclear. V was cut by 0 bases and J by 5 bases, with 14 bases left in between. There are 15 residues in the CDR3. CDR1 and CDR2 from the germline V gene are SGHRS and YFSETQ. CDR3 nucleotides: TGCGCCAGCAGCTTGGAGCGTGGGGAAGAGTATGGCTACACCTTC. Its protein is CASSLERGEEYGYTF.

V and J are TRBV3-1 (or the pseudogene TRBV3-2) and TRBJ2-2; D unclear. V lost 5 bases to trimming and J lost 5 bases, with 15 bases between them. The CDR3 consists of 15 residues. Looked up from germline, CDR1 is LGHDT and CDR2 is YNNKEL (reference sequence). DNA for the CDR3: TGTGCCAGCAGCAGCGATCGCGGCTGGACCGGGGAGCTGTTTTTT. Translation gives CASSSDRGWTGELFF.